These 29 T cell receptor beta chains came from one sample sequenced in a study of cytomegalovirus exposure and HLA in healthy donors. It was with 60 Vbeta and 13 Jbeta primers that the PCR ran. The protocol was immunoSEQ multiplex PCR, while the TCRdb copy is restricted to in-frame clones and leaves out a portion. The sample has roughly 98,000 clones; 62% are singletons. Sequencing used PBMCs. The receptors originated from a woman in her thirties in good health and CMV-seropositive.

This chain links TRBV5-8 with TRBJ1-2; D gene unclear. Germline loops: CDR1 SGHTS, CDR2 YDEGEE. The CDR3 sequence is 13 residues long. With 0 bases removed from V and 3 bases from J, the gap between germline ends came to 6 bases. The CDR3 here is CASSLERDYGYTF. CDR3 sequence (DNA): TGTGCCAGCAGCTTGGAAAGAGACTATGGCTACACCTTC. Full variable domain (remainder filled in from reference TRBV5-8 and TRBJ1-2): EAGVTQSPTHLIKTRGQQATLRCSPISGHTSVYWYQQALGLGLQFLLWYDEGEERNRGNFPPRFSGRQFPNYSSELNVNALELEDSALYLCASSLERDYGYTFGSGTRLTVV.

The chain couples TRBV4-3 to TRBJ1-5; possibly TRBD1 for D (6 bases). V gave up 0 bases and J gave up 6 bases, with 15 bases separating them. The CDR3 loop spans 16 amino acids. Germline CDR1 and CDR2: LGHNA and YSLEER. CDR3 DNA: TGCGCCAGCAGCCAAGATTTGCTGCAGGGGAGTCAGCCCCAGCATTTT. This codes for CASSQDLLQGSQPQHF.

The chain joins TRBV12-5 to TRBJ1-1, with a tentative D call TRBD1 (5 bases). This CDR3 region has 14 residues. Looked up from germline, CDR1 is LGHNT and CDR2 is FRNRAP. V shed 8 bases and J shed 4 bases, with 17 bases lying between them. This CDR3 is CASSRGHETTEAFF. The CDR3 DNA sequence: TGTGCTAGTTCGCGGGGCCATGAGACCACTGAAGCTTTCTTT.

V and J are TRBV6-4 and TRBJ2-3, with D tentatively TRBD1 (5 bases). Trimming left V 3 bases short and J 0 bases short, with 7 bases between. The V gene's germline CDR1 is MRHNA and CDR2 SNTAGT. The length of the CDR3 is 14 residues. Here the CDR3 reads CASSERGSTDTQYF. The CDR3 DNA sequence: TGTGCCAGCAGTGAAAGGGGAAGCACAGATACGCAGTATTTT.

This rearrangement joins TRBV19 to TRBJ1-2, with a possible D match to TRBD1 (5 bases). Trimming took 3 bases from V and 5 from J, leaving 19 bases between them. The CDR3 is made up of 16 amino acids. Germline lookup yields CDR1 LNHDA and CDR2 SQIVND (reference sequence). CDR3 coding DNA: TGTGCCAGTAGTATTCTGACAGCCTCCGGATTTTATGGCTACACCTTC. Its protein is CASSILTASGFYGYTF.

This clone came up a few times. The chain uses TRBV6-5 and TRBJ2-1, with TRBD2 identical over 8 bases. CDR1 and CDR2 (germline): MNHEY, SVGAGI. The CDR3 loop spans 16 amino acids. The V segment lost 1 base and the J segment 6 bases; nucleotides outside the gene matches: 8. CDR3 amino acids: CASSYLAGGGGNEQFF. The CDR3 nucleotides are TGTGCCAGCAGTTACTTGGCGGGGGGCGGGGGCAATGAGCAGTTCTTC.

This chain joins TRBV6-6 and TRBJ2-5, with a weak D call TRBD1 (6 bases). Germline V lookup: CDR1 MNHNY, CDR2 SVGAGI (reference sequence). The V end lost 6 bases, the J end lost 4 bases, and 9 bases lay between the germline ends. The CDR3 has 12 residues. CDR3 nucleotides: TGTGCCAGCAGAACAGGGCCAGAGACCCAGTACTTC. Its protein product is CASRTGPETQYF.

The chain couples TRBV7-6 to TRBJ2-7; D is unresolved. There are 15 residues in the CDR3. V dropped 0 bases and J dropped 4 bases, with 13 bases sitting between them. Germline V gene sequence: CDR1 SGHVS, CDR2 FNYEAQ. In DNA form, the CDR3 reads TGTGCCAGCAGCTTAGCCCCGGGTTTCCAATACGAGCAGTACTTC. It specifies CASSLAPGFQYEQYF.

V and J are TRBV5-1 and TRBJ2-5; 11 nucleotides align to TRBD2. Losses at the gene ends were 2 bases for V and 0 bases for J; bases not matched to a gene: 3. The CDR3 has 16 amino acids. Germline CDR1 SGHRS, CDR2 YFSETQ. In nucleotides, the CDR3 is TGCGCCAGCAGCTTATCTAGCGGGGGGAACCAAGAGACCCAGTACTTC. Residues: CASSLSSGGNQETQYF.

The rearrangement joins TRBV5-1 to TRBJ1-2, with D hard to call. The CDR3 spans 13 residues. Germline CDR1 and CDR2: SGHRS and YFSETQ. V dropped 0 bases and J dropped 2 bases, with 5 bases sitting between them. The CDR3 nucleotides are TGCGCCAGCAGCTTGGCAGTAAACTATGGCTACACCTTC. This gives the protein CASSLAVNYGYTF.

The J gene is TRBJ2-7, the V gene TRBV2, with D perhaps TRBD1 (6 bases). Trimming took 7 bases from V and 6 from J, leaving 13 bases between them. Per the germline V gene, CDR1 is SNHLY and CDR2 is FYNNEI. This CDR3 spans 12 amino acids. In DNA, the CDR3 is TGTGCCAGCACAAGGACAGTGGCCGAGCAGTACTTC. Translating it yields CASTRTVAEQYF. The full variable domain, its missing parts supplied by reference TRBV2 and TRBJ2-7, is EPEVTQTPSHQVTQMGQEVILRCVPISNHLYFYWYRQILGQKVEFLVSFYNNEISEKSEIFDDQFSVERPDGSNFTLKIRSTKLEDSAMYFCASTRTVAEQYFGPGTRLTVT.

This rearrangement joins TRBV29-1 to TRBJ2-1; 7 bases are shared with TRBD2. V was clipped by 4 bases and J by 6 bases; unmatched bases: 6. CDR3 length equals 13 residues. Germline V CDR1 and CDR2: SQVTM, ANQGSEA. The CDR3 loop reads CSVGSGRANEQFF. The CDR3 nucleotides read TGCAGCGTTGGGTCGGGGAGGGCCAATGAGCAGTTCTTC.

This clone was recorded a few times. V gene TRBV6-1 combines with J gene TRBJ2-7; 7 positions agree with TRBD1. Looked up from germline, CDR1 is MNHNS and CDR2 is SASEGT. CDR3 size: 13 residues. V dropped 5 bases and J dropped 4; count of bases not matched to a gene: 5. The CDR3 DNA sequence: TGTGCCAGCAGTATGACAGGGATATACGAGCAGTACTTC. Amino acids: CASSMTGIYEQYF.

CDR3 residues: CASSSGTGDYYTF. The CDR3 bases are TGCGCCAGCAGCTCCGGGACAGGAGATTATTACACCTTC. The chain links TRBV5-1 to TRBJ1-2; TRBD1 aligns across 8 bases. Trimming at V came to 3 bases and at J to 11 bases, leaving 9 bases not matched to a gene. Germline CDR1 and CDR2: SGHRS and YFSETQ. The CDR3 sequence is 13 residues long.

CDR3 region: CASTNPTTEAFF. The CDR3 coding sequence is TGTGCCAGCACCAATCCTACGACTGAAGCTTTCTTT. The chain links TRBV7-9 to TRBJ1-1; D gene uncertain. V shed 7 bases and J shed 5 bases, with 11 bases lying between them. The CDR3 is 12 amino acids. Germline lookup yields CDR1 SEHNR and CDR2 FQNEAQ (reference sequence).

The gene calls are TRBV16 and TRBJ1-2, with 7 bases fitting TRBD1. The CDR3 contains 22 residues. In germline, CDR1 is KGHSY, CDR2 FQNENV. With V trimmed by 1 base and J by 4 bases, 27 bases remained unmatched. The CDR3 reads CASSQYWALGSPTGDGGYGYTF. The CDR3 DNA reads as TGTGCCAGCAGCCAATATTGGGCCCTCGGAAGCCCCACAGGGGATGGTGGCTATGGCTACACCTTC.

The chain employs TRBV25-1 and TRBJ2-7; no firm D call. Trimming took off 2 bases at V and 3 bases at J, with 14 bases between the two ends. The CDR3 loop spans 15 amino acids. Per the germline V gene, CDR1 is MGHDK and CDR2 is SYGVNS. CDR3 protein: CASSEVFGRIYEQYF. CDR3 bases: TGTGCCAGCAGTGAAGTTTTTGGGCGAATCTACGAGCAGTACTTC.

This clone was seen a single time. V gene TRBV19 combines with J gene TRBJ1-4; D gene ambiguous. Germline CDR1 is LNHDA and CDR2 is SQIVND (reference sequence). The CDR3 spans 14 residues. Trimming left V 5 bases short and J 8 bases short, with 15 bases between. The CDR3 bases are TGTGCCAGTAGTTCGCCCGGCGGGATCGAAAAACTGTTTTTT. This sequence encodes CASSSPGGIEKLFF.

As DNA, the CDR3 is TGTGCCAGCAGGGCAGTGGGGGGATCTGGCTACACCTTC. The encoded protein is CASRAVGGSGYTF. This chain joins TRBV5-6 and TRBJ1-2; D is perhaps TRBD1 (5 bases). This CDR3 spans 13 amino acids. V lost 5 bases and J lost 7, with 15 bases in between. CDR1 SGHDT and CDR2 YYEEEE come from the germline V gene.

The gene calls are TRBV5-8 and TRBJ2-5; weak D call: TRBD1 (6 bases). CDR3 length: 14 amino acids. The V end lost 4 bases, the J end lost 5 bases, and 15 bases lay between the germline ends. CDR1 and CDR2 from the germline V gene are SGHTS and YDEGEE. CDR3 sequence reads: CASSPRQRGETQYF. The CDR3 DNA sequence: TGTGCCAGCAGCCCTCGACAGAGGGGGGAGACCCAGTACTTC.

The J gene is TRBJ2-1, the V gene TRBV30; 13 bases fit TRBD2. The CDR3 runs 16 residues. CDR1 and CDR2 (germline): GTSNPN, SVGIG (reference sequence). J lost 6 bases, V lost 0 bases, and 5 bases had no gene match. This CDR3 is CAWSVQWTSGGNEQFF. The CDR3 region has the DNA TGTGCCTGGAGTGTACAATGGACTAGCGGGGGCAATGAGCAGTTCTTC.

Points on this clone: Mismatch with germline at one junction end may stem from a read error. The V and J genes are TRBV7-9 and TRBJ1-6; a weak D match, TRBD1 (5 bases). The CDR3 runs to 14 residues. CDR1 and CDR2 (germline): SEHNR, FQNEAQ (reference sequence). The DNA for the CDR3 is TGTTCCAGCCGGACTGGGGGGGTTAATTCACCCCTCCACTTT. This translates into CSSRTGGVNSPLHF.

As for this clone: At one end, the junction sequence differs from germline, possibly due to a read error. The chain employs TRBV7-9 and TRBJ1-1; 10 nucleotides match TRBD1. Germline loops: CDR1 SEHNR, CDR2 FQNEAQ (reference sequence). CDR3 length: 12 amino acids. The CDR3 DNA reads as TGTTCCAGCAGCTACGCGGGGACAGGGGTTTTCTTT. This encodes CSSSYAGTGVFF.

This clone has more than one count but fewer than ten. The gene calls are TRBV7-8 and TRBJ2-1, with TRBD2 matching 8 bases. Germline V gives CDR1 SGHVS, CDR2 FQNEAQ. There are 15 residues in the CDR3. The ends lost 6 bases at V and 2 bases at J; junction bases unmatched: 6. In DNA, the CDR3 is TGTGCCAGCAGATTTACTAGCGGCGCCTACAATGAGCAGTTCTTC. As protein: CASRFTSGAYNEQFF.

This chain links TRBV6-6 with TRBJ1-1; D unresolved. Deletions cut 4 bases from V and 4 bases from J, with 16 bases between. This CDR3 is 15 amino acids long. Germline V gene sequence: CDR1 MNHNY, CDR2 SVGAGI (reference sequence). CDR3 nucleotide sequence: TGTGCCAGCAGTTCCCGGACTATCGGGGTCACTGAAGCTTTCTTT. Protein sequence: CASSSRTIGVTEAFF.

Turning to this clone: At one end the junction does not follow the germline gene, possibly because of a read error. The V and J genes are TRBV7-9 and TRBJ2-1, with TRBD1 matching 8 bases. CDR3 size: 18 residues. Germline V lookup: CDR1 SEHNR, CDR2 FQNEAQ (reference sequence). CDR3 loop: CSSSLDAGRGLLFNEQFF. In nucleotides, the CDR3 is TGTTCCAGCAGCTTAGACGCCGGCAGGGGGCTTCTTTTCAATGAGCAGTTCTTC.

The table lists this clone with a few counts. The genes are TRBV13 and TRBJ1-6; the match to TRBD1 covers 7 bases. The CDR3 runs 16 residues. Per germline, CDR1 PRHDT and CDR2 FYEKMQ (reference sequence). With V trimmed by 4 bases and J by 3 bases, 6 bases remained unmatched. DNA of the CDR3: TGTGCCAGCAGCTACCGGGACAGCCTCTATAATTCACCCCTCCACTTT. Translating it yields CASSYRDSLYNSPLHF.

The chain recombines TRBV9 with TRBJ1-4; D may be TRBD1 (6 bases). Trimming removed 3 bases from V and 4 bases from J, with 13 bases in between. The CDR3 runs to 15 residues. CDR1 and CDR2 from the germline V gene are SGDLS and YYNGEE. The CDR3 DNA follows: TGTGCCAGCAGCGCCTCCTGGACAGTTAATGAAAAACTGTTTTTT. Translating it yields CASSASWTVNEKLFF. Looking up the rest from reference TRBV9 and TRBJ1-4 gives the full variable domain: DSGVTQTPKHLITATGQRVTLRCSPRSGDLSVYWYQQSLDQGLQFLIQYYNGEERAKGNILERFSAQQFPDLHSELNLSSLELGDSALYFCASSASWTVNEKLFFGSGTQLSVL.

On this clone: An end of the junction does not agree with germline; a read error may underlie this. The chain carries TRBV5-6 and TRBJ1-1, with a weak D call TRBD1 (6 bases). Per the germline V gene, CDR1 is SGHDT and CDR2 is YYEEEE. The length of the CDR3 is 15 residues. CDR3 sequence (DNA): TGTGCCAGCAGCTTGCCACTGGGGGGGGCCACTAAAGCTTTCTTT. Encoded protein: CASSLPLGGATKAFF.